This T cell receptor (beta chain) originates from a study of blood T cell repertoires in COVID-19. Study at large: The United States, Italy and Spain supplied acute and convalescent COVID-19 samples.

Between the trimmed V and J ends, which lost 3 bases and 4 bases, there was a span of 13 bases. The CDR3 spans 14 residues. The germline V gene has CDR1 MNHEY and CDR2 SVGAGI. Original processing methods: The assay estimated nucleated cells by amplifying reference gene primers. Profiled with immunoSEQ multiplex PCR; TCRdb holds only in-frame clones, not every one. The V and J calls and the clone size are those of that table, but D and trimming were determined from the DNA. The table records some 16,000 clones, roughly 88% of them present only once. The chain uses TRBV6-5 and TRBJ2-7; the D gene is possibly TRBD1 (6 bases). The specimen was peripheral blood. This TCR was recovered from a human donor in a cohort sampled during active COVID-19. Here the CDR3 reads CASSYQQGGYEQYF. CDR3 DNA sequence: TGTGCCAGCAGTTATCAACAAGGGGGTTACGAGCAGTACTTC.